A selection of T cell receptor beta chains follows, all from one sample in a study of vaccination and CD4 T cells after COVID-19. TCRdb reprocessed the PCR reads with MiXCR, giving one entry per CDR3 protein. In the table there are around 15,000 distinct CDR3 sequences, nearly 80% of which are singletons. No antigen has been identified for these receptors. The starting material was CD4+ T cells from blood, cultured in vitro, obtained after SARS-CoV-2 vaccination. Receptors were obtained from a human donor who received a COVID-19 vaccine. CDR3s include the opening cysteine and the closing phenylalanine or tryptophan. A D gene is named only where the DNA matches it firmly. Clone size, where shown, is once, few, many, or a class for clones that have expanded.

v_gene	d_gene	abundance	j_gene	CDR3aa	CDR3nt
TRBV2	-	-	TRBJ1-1	CASSELSVWFTEAFF	TGTGCCAGCAGTGAATTATCAGTTTGGTTCACTGAAGCTTTCTTT
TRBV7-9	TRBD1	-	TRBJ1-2	CASSSLVQGTWSYTF	TGTGCCAGCAGCTCGTTGGTACAGGGGACATGGTCCTACACCTTC
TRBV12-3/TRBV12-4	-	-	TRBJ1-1	CASSLSGGYTEAFF	TGTGCCAGCAGTTTATCCGGGGGGTACACTGAAGCTTTCTTT
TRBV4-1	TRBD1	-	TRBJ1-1	CASSQAWDREHYGEAFF	TGCGCCAGCAGCCAAGCTTGGGACAGGGAGCACTATGGCGAAGCTTTCTTT
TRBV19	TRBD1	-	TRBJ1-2	CASSINLGQGHYGYTF	TGTGCCAGTAGTATTAACCTCGGACAGGGTCACTATGGCTACACCTTC
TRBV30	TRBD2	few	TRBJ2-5	CAWSPGSPGGETQYF	TGTGCCTGGAGTCCCGGGTCCCCGGGGGGGGAGACCCAGTACTTC
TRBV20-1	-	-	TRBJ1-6	CSARDPRGMDSPLHF	TGCAGTGCTAGAGATCCCAGGGGTATGGATTCACCCCTCCACTTT
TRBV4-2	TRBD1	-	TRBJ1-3	CASSQAGTGTGNTIYF	TGTGCCAGCAGCCAAGCCGGGACAGGGACTGGAAACACCATATATTTT
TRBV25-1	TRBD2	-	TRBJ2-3	CASSYVSGGYDTQYF	TGTGCCAGCAGTTACGTAAGCGGGGGGTACGATACGCAGTATTTT
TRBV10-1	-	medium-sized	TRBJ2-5	CASSGGDGGTQYF	TGCGCCAGCAGTGGTGGGGACGGGGGGACCCAGTACTTC
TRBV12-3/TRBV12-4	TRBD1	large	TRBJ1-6	CASSRTGVRSSYNSPLHF	TGTGCCAGCAGTAGGACAGGGGTAAGGAGCTCCTATAATTCACCCCTCCACTTT
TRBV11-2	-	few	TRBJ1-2	CASSLGYNYGYTF	TGTGCCAGCAGCCTCGGGTATAACTATGGCTACACCTTC
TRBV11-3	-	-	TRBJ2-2	CASSAVGTGELFF	TGTGCCAGCAGCGCTGTAGGAACCGGGGAGCTGTTTTTT
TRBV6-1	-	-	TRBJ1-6	CASSEAGGTPLHF	TGTGCCAGCAGTGAAGCGGGGGGGACACCCCTCCACTTT
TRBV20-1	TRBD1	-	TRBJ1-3	CSAGQGARNTIYF	TGCAGTGCTGGACAGGGCGCGAGAAACACCATATATTTT
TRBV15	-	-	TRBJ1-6	CATGGGTYSPLHF	TGTGCCACCGGGGGAGGTACCTATTCACCCCTCCACTTT
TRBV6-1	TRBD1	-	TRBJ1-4	CASRGTVGEKLFF	TGTGCCAGCAGGGGGACAGTCGGTGAAAAACTGTTTTTT
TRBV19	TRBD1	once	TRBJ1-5	CASSIYVTGGPNQPQHF	TGTGCCAGTAGTATTTATGTAACAGGGGGTCCCAATCAGCCCCAGCATTTT
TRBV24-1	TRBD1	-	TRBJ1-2	CATSDQDRYHGYTF	TGTGCCACCAGTGACCAGGACAGGTATCATGGCTACACCTTC
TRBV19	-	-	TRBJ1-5	CASSIDRASSNQPQHF	TGTGCCAGTAGTATAGATCGGGCCTCGAGCAATCAGCCCCAGCATTTT
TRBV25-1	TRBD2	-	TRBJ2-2	CASSDREGGTGELFF	TGTGCCAGCAGTGATCGGGAGGGTGGAACCGGGGAGCTGTTTTTT
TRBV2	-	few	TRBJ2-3	CASSDQPTDTQYF	TGTGCCAGCAGTGACCAACCCACAGATACGCAGTATTTT
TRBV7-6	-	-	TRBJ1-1	CASSLKGGTEAFF	TGTGCCAGCAGCTTAAAAGGGGGCACTGAAGCTTTCTTT
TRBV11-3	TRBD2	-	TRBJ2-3	CASSAYLAGGIPDTQYF	TGTGCCAGCAGCGCGTACTTAGCGGGGGGGATCCCAGATACGCAGTATTTT
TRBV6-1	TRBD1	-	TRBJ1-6	CASNPWDRGNSPLHF	TGTGCCAGCAATCCTTGGGACAGGGGAAATTCACCCCTCCACTTT
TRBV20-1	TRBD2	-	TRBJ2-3	CSARVGTSGVVADTQYF	TGCAGTGCTAGAGTCGGGACTAGCGGGGTGGTAGCAGATACGCAGTATTTT
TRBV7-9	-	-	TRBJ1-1	CASSLDTGRTEAFF	TGTGCCAGCAGCTTAGACACAGGTCGGACTGAAGCTTTCTTT
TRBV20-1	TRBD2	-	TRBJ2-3	CSANGRGGGLTDTQYF	TGCAGTGCTAATGGGCGCGGGGGGGGCCTCACAGATACGCAGTATTTT
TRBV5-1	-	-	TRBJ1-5	CASSLEGRSQPQHF	TGCGCCAGCAGCTTGGAAGGTAGGAGCCAGCCCCAGCATTTT
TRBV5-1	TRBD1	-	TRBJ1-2	CASSPPSPQGAYGYTF	TGCGCCAGCAGCCCACCCTCCCCTCAGGGGGCCTATGGCTACACCTTC
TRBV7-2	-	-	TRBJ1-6	CASSLSPRYNSPLHF	TGTGCCAGCAGCTTGTCTCCCCGCTATAATTCACCCCTCCACTTT
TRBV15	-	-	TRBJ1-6	CATRQGKIDSPLHF	TGTGCCACCCGGCAGGGAAAAATCGATTCACCCCTCCACTTT
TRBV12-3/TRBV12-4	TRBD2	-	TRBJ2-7	CASSKPGTSFF	TGTGCCAGCAGTAAACCCGGGACTAGCTTTTTC
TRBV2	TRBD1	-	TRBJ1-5	CASSDAGTGYNQPQHF	TGTGCCAGCAGTGATGCCGGGACAGGCTACAATCAGCCCCAGCATTTT
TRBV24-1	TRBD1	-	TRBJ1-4	CATQLTGGGGMFF	TGTGCCACCCAACTGACAGGGGGCGGTGGCATGTTTTTT
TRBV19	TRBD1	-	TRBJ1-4	CASRGTGVEKLFF	TGCGCCAGTCGCGGGACAGGGGTGGAAAAACTGTTTTTT
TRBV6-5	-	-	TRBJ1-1	CASSYSVLNTEAFF	TGTGCCAGCAGTTACTCGGTATTGAACACTGAAGCTTTCTTT
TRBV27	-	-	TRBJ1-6	CASSPNGRSKGSPLHF	TGTGCCAGCAGTCCTAATGGCCGATCCAAAGGTTCACCCCTCCACTTT
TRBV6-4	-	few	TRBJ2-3	CASISLSRTDTQYF	TGTGCCAGCATCTCTCTAAGCCGCACAGATACGCAGTATTTT
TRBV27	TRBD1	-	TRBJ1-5	CASSQDRGINQPQHF	TGTGCCAGCAGCCAAGACAGGGGGATCAATCAGCCCCAGCATTTT
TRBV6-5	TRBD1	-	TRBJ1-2	CASSYIGQGSRGYTF	TGTGCCAGCAGTTACATCGGACAGGGTAGTAGAGGCTACACCTTC
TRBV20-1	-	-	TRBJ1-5	CSARDARIGSNQPQHF	TGCAGTGCTAGAGATGCCAGGATAGGATCCAATCAGCCCCAGCATTTT
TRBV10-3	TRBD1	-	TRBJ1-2	CAIAAGGLYGYTF	TGTGCCATCGCAGCAGGGGGCCTCTATGGCTACACCTTC
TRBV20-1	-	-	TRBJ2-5	CSAGEGQQETQYF	TGCAGTGCGGGGGAGGGACAGCAAGAGACCCAGTACTTC
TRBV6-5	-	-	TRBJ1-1	CASSYSGGAGTEAFF	TGTGCCAGCAGTTACTCCGGGGGCGCGGGGACTGAAGCTTTCTTT
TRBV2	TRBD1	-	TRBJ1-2	CASSDQGANYGYTF	TGTGCCAGCAGTGACCAGGGGGCTAACTATGGCTACACCTTC
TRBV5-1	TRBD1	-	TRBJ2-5	CASNTRTGEETQYF	TGCGCCAGCAATACCAGGACAGGGGAGGAGACCCAGTACTTC
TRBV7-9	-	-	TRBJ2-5	CASSLRLDQETQYF	TGTGCCAGCAGCTTACGACTAGACCAAGAGACCCAGTACTTC